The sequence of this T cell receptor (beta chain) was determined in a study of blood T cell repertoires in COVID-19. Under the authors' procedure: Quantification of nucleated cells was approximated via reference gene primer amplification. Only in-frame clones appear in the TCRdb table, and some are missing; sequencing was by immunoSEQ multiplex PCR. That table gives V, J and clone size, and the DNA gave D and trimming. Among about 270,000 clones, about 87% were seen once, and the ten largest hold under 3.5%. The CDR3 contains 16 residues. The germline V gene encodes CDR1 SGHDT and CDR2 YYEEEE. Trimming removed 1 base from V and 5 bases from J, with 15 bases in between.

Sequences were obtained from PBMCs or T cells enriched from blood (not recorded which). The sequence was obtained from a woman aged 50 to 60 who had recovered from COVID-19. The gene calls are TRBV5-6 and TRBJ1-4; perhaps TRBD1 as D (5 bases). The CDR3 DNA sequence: TGTGCCAGCAGCTTGAGGGCGACTAGACAGAATGAAAAACTGTTTTTT. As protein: CASSLRATRQNEKLFF. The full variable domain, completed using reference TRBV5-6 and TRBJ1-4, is DAGVTQSPTHLIKTRGQQVTLRCSPKSGHDTVSWYQQALGQGPQFIFQYYEEEERQRGNFPDRFSGHQFPNYSSELNVNALLLGDSALYLCASSLRATRQNEKLFFGSGTQLSVL.